This T cell receptor beta chain comes out of a study of cytomegalovirus exposure and HLA in healthy donors. General observations from the study: In a later analysis, a genetic analysis reported fewer productive-TCR N-insertions in an Asian-associated ancestry cluster than the cohort average. Researchers counted 180 or so TCR beta chains as cytomegalovirus-associated. Within a later analysis, the majority of CMV-associated TCR beta chains appeared HLA-restricted.

CDR3 length: 10 amino acids. The germline V gene encodes CDR1 SGHRS and CDR2 YFSETQ. The V end was cut by 10 bases, the J end by 7 bases, with 12 bases between. Vbeta (60) and Jbeta (13) primers were used in the PCR. Only in-frame clones appear in the TCRdb table, and some are missing; sequencing was by immunoSEQ multiplex PCR. The sample holds 150,000 or so clones, about four fifths seen once. This clone appeared a few times. The antigen is undetermined. Sequences were obtained from PBMCs. The sequence was obtained from a man younger than 35 in good health and CMV-seronegative. This chain joins TRBV5-1 and TRBJ2-7; no firm D call. This chain's CDR3 is CAPRGREQYV. CDR3 in DNA: TGCGCCCCCAGAGGTCGGGAGCAGTACGTC.